This T cell receptor (beta chain) was captured in a study of cytomegalovirus exposure and HLA in healthy donors. Amplification used 60 Vbeta primers and 13 Jbeta primers. This table comes from immunoSEQ multiplex PCR, and its TCRdb copy is limited to in-frame clones, with some not included. The repertoire consists of fewer than 150,000 clones, with 60% to 80% occurring once and the leading ten covering around 2%. Regarding the study as a whole: A further, later analysis showed that HLA-associated TCR beta chains (compared with equally common others) were more clonally expanded.

The trim removed 11 bases at V and 2 bases at J, leaving 12 bases unmatched. Germline lookup yields CDR1 LNHDA and CDR2 SQIVND (reference sequence). The CDR3 is 15 residues long. Remarks on this clone: Its antigen is currently unknown.

The TCR comes from a man aged 25-45 years in good health and CMV-seronegative. Material: PBMCs. The J gene is TRBJ2-7, the V gene TRBV19; the match to TRBD2 covers 10 bases. CDR3 region: CARTPTSGVTYEQYF. In DNA, the CDR3 is TGTGCCCGAACCCCCACTAGCGGGGTAACCTACGAGCAGTACTTC.